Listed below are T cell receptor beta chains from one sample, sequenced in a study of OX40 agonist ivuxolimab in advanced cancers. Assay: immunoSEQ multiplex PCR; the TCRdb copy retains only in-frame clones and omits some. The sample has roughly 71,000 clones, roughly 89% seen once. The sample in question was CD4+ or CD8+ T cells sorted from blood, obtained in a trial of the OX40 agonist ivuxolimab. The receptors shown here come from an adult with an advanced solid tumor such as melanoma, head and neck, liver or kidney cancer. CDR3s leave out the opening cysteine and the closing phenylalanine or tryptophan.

ASSRQDTGELF	TRBV7-3	TRBJ2-2
ASRGGSSYNEQF	TRBV9	TRBJ2-1
ACLHGETQY	TRBV30	TRBJ2-5
AWSVFRGVYGYT	TRBV30	TRBJ1-2
ASTSLMNYGYT	TRBV28	TRBJ1-2
ASSGTSYETQY	TRBV9	TRBJ2-5
ASKQGYNSPLH	TRBV27	TRBJ1-6
ASSFPGTGVGNTIY	TRBV28	TRBJ1-3
ASSQTGGNTEAF	TRBV4-2	TRBJ1-1
ASSLEVGHHYGYT	TRBV2	TRBJ1-2
ASSNRGQPSNYGYT	TRBV10-2	TRBJ1-2
ASSFRRGNSPLH	TRBV10-2	TRBJ1-6
ASSATGRVNTEAF	TRBV9	TRBJ1-1
ASSPGGPNTEAF	TRBV7-3	TRBJ1-1
ASSSGSSGANVLT	TRBV7-2	TRBJ2-6
ASRLPGTENTDTQY	TRBV28	TRBJ2-3
ASFWGAGSTDTQY	TRBV18	TRBJ2-3
SVGSTTGDTQY	TRBV29-1	TRBJ2-3
SAFQETQY	TRBV20-1	TRBJ2-5
ASSLAVGGHNEQF	TRBV7-2	TRBJ2-1